The rows below give T cell receptor beta chains drawn from one sample of a study of blood T cell repertoires in COVID-19. The method was immunoSEQ multiplex PCR; TCRdb's version includes in-frame clones alone and lacks a portion of them. The table has about 54,000 clones, roughly 84% seen once. Specimen: peripheral blood. All receptors come from a man aged 45 to 65 with active COVID-19. The CDR3 runs from the conserved cysteine through the conserved F or W. The D gene is left open where the match is weak. Only some rows state a clone size, as once, few, many or a class for expanded clones.

V	D	J	size	DNA	CDR3
TRBV18	.	TRBJ2-1	once	TGTGCCAGCTCACCAATTCCGGGGAGGAGGGGTAGCTCCTACAATGAGCAGTTCTTC	CASSPIPGRRGSSYNEQFF
TRBV3-1/TRBV3-2	.	TRBJ1-3	.	TGTGCCAGCAAAGCCCTGAGCTCTGGAAACACCATATATTTT	CASKALSSGNTIYF
TRBV5-1	TRBD2	TRBJ2-3	once	TGCGCCAGCAGCTTCGGGGTAGCGGGCAGCACAGATACGCAGTATTTT	CASSFGVAGSTDTQYF
TRBV11-2	.	TRBJ1-5	.	TGTGCCAGCAGCTTTGGGGGCGAGGGCAATCAGCCCCAGCATTTT	CASSFGGEGNQPQHF
TRBV28	.	TRBJ2-5	.	TGTGCCAGCAAAAGGGGTGGGCAAGAGACCCAGTACTTC	CASKRGGQETQYF
TRBV5-5	.	TRBJ1-2	.	TGTGCCAGCAGCTTGATGTATACTTCACAGGCCTACACCTTC	CASSLMYTSQAYTF
TRBV7-9	.	TRBJ1-2	.	TGTGCCAGCAGCTTAGCGCTCCCAGGGAACTATGGCTACACCTTC	CASSLALPGNYGYTF
TRBV4-3	.	TRBJ2-3	once	TGCGCCAGCAGCCAATTCTTACTACCCACAGATACGCAGTATTTT	CASSQFLLPTDTQYF
TRBV6-1	.	TRBJ1-2	.	TGTGCCAGCAGTGAAAGTCCCCAGGGCACCTTC	CASSESPQGTF
TRBV5-1	.	TRBJ2-7	.	TGCGCCAGCAGCGGTCCGGCGACACCATACGAGCAGTACTTC	CASSGPATPYEQYF
TRBV6-2/TRBV6-3	TRBD2	TRBJ2-7	.	TGTGCCAGCAGTTCCGGACTAGCCGCGAAGGGCGAGCAGTACTTC	CASSSGLAAKGEQYF
TRBV18	TRBD1	TRBJ1-2	.	TGTGCCAGCTCAGACGTCCCGGGACAGGGTCCCAACTATGGCTACACCTTC	CASSDVPGQGPNYGYTF
TRBV18	TRBD2	TRBJ2-7	.	TGTGCCAGCTCACCAGCCCCCGGGACTAGCGGGCCCCTGAACGAGCAGTACTTC	CASSPAPGTSGPLNEQYF
TRBV9	TRBD1	TRBJ2-1	.	TGTGCCAGCAGCGTATACAGGGGCGAAGCGGTAGATGAGCAGTTCTTC	CASSVYRGEAVDEQFF
TRBV5-1	.	TRBJ1-6	.	TGCGCCAGCACCTCCGACAGCAGTAATTCACCCCTCCACTTT	CASTSDSSNSPLHF
TRBV5-6	.	TRBJ1-2	.	TGTGCCAGCAGCTTGTGGGGCAGCTCTAGTTATGGCTACACCTTC	CASSLWGSSSYGYTF
TRBV11-2	TRBD1	TRBJ2-2	.	TGTGCCAGCAGCTTGGACAGGGGGGCCATCGGGGAGCTGTTTTTT	CASSLDRGAIGELFF
TRBV7-2	TRBD1	TRBJ1-2	.	TGTGCCAGCAGCGGTCGACAGGGGGTGGGTGGCTACACCTTC	CASSGRQGVGGYTF
TRBV18	.	TRBJ1-1	once	TGTGCCAGCTCACCACGGGCAGGGGCCGAAACTGAAGCTTTCTTT	CASSPRAGAETEAFF
TRBV5-1	TRBD1	TRBJ2-7	.	TGCGCCAGCAGCCACGGACAGGGGGACGAGCAGTACTTC	CASSHGQGDEQYF
TRBV7-2	TRBD2	TRBJ2-7	.	TGTGCCAGCAGCTTAGATAGCGGGGGGGGCTACGAGCAGTACTTC	CASSLDSGGGYEQYF